The 13 T cell receptor beta chains below were found in one sample sequenced in a study of beta chain features in type 1 diabetes. Of the isolated RNA, all was reverse transcribed, and so the sequenced material was expressed TCRB transcripts. Sequencing was performed with immunoSEQ multiplex PCR; in TCRdb, only in-frame clones are kept and a portion is missing. The table records 130,000 or so clones, 15% to 20% of them present only once. General observations from the study: When Type 1 diabetes patients were examined, their TCRB CDR3s proved moderately but significantly shorter in all four CD4+ subsets.

These receptors' antigens are unknown. Input material: central memory CD4+ T cells from blood. The receptors were sampled from a man between 25 and 39 years old with type 1 diabetes.

The chain has TRBV7-2 and TRBJ2-3, with D uncertain. CDR3 length: 14 residues. The germline gives CDR1 SGHTA, CDR2 FQGNSA. Trimming cost V 1 base and J 9 bases, with 14 bases left between them. The CDR3 nucleotides read TGTGCCAGCAGCTTAGATCTCAAGCGAGAGACGCAGTATTTT. Translating gives CASSLDLKRETQYF.

In this sample, this clone turned up a few times. The chain uses TRBV11-2 and TRBJ1-6; D might be TRBD1 (6 bases). The length of the CDR3 is 17 residues. Deletions cut 5 bases from V and 9 bases from J, with 23 bases between. Looked up from germline, CDR1 is SGHAT and CDR2 is FQNNGV. The DNA of the CDR3 is TGTGCCAGCAGCCCTTCCCCTTACAGGGCTAGGGGTTCACCCCTCCACTTT. Protein sequence: CASSPSPYRARGSPLHF. The full variable domain, its missing parts supplied by reference TRBV11-2 and TRBJ1-6, is EAGVAQSPRYKIIEKRQSVAFWCNPISGHATLYWYQQILGQGPKLLIQFQNNGVVDDSQLPKDRFSAERLKGVDSTLKIQPAKLEDSAVYLCASSPSPYRARGSPLHFGNGTRLTVT.

The chain recombines TRBV7-8 with TRBJ2-7; 10 bases map to TRBD1. The CDR3 totals 16 residues. Germline V CDR1 and CDR2: SGHVS, FQNEAQ. The junction had 9 bases not matched to a gene; V was cut back by 1 base and J by 6 bases. CDR3 bases: TGTGCCAGCAGCTTAGATCCGGGACAGGGGAGTTTCGAGCAGTACTTC. This sequence encodes CASSLDPGQGSFEQYF.

This clone showed up just once. This chain links TRBV19 with TRBJ2-1, with 8 bases fitting TRBD1. Germline V lookup: CDR1 LNHDA, CDR2 SQIVND (reference sequence). There are 14 residues in the CDR3. V shed 4 bases, J shed 10 bases, and the junction held 9 bases outside the gene matches. CDR3 in amino acids: CASSTYRGNLEQFF. CDR3 bases: TGTGCCAGTAGTACGTACAGGGGGAATCTCGAGCAGTTCTTC. Supplemented by reference TRBV19 and TRBJ2-1, the full variable domain reads DGGITQSPKYLFRKEGQNVTLSCEQNLNHDAMYWYRQDPGQGLRLIYYSQIVNDFQKGDIAEGYSVSREKKESFPLTVTSAQKNPTAFYLCASSTYRGNLEQFFGPGTRLTVL.

This clone showed up just a few times. The V call is TRBV4-2, the J call TRBJ2-1; no clear D gene. CDR1 is LGHNA, CDR2 YNFKEQ, per germline. The V end was cut by 1 base, the J end by 8 bases, with 9 bases between. The CDR3 is made up of 13 amino acids. DNA of the CDR3: TGTGCCAGCAGCCAAGTCAATGGCGATGAGCAGTTCTTC. Its translation: CASSQVNGDEQFF.

The chain uses TRBV28 and TRBJ2-4; either TRBD1 or TRBD2 may fit D (6 bases each). Between the trimmed V and J ends, which lost 5 bases and 5 bases, there was a span of 13 bases. From germline, CDR1 is MDHEN and CDR2 SYDVKM. The CDR3 contains 14 residues. CDR3 protein: CASSPPGGQNIQYF. The CDR3, as DNA: TGTGCCAGCAGTCCCCCCGGGGGCCAAAACATTCAGTACTTC.

The chain links TRBV29-1 to TRBJ1-2; 8 bases agree with TRBD1. CDR3 length: 14 amino acids. Looked up from germline, CDR1 is SQVTM and CDR2 is ANQGSEA. The V and J ends lost 6 bases and 6 bases, in that order; junction bases with no gene match: 12. The CDR3 reads CSVKGQGRGHGYTF. The CDR3 nucleotides are TGCAGCGTCAAAGGACAGGGCAGGGGGCATGGCTACACCTTC.

This chain connects TRBV9 to TRBJ1-6; the D is unclear. The CDR3 extends over 14 amino acids. Germline loops: CDR1 SGDLS, CDR2 YYNGEE. V was clipped by 0 bases and J by 8 bases, with 9 bases between them. CDR3 sequence (DNA): TGTGCCAGCAGCGTAGTCGATGAATATTCACCCCTCCACTTT. Its protein is CASSVVDEYSPLHF.

V usage is TRBV15 and J usage is TRBJ2-7; D call uncertain. The V and J ends lost 5 bases and 3 bases respectively, with 8 bases between them. The CDR3 sequence is 12 residues long. Germline assignment: CDR1 LNHNV and CDR2 YYDKDF (reference sequence). In DNA form, the CDR3 reads TGTGCCACCAGCGGCTACGGCTACGAGCAGTACTTC. Amino acids: CATSGYGYEQYF.

This clone was seen a few times. The chain links TRBV9 to TRBJ1-2; the D gene is possibly TRBD1 (5 bases). Trimming shortened V by 0 bases and J by 4 bases, and 16 bases separated the two germline ends. Germline V gene sequence: CDR1 SGDLS, CDR2 YYNGEE. The CDR3 extends over 16 amino acids. CDR3 DNA: TGTGCCAGCAGCGTAGGGGGCGGGGCCGATTCCTATGGCTACACCTTC. This translates into CASSVGGGADSYGYTF.

The V and J genes are TRBV10-3 and TRBJ2-7, with 8 bases aligning to TRBD1. With 10 bases clipped from V and 6 bases from J, the junction kept 11 bases outside the gene matches. From germline, CDR1 is ENHRY and CDR2 SYGVKD. This CDR3 spans 13 amino acids. DNA for the CDR3: TGTGCCACAACCGGGACAGGTGGGCGCGAGCAGTACTTC. This gives the protein CATTGTGGREQYF.

This chain joins TRBV5-1 and TRBJ2-3, with D maybe TRBD1 (5 bases). Germline loops: CDR1 SGHRS, CDR2 YFSETQ. The V end lost 7 bases, the J end lost 3 bases, and 9 bases lay between the germline ends. CDR3 size: 12 residues. CDR3 DNA sequence: TGCGCCAGCCAGGGCCTAACAGATACGCAGTATTTT. It is translated as CASQGLTDTQYF.

The chain employs TRBV14 and TRBJ1-2; D is possibly TRBD1 (5 bases). There are 13 residues in the CDR3. V lost 0 bases and J lost 5, with 7 bases in between. In germline, CDR1 is SGHDN, CDR2 FVKESK. The CDR3 here is CASSQEPGYGYTF. Written as DNA, the CDR3 is TGTGCCAGCAGCCAAGAACCAGGGTATGGCTACACCTTC. Supplemented by reference TRBV14 and TRBJ1-2, the full variable domain reads EAGVTQFPSHSVIEKGQTVTLRCDPISGHDNLYWYRRVMGKEIKFLLHFVKESKQDESGMPNNRFLAERTGGTYSTLKVQPAELEDSGVYFCASSQEPGYGYTFGSGTRLTVV.